A selection of T cell receptor beta chains follows, all from one sample in a study of T cells in Graves' hyperthyroidism and ophthalmopathy. TCRdb ran MiXCR on the multiplex PCR reads and lists one entry per CDR3 protein. Of 490,000 or so distinct CDR3 sequences detected, about 20% appear once; the ten largest clones hold over 45%. Source material: blood. These receptors all come from a man aged 35-49 years with Graves' ophthalmopathy. CDR3s include the opening cysteine and the closing phenylalanine or tryptophan. The D gene is left open where the match is weak. Clone size is not always given. Where it is, it says once, few, many or a class for expanded clones.

j_call	clone_size	d_call	v_call	cdr3_aa	cdr3_nt
TRBJ1-2	few	NA	TRBV5-6	CASSNPPGDYNYGYTF	TGTGCCAGCAGCAACCCCCCAGGGGATTACAACTATGGCTACACCTTC
TRBJ2-5	once	NA	TRBV11-2	CASSSLGLKLLGAGRETQYF	TGTGCCAGCAGCTCGTTAGGTCTCAAACTTCTGGGGGCAGGGCGGGAGACCCAGTACTTC
TRBJ1-1	NA	NA	TRBV6-1	CASRGLYTEAFF	TGTGCCAGCAGGGGACTTTACACTGAAGCTTTCTTT
TRBJ1-2	NA	NA	TRBV15	CATSRDRNSLYGYTF	TGTGCCACCAGCAGAGATCGGAACAGCCTCTATGGCTACACCTTC
TRBJ2-3	few	NA	TRBV12-3/TRBV12-4	CASSSRLSTDTQYF	TGTGCCAGCAGTTCCCGACTATCCACAGATACGCAGTATTTT
TRBJ2-3	many	TRBD1	TRBV12-3/TRBV12-4	CASSLVTGRTDTQYF	TGTGCCAGCAGTTTAGTGACAGGGCGTACAGATACGCAGTATTTT
TRBJ2-1	few	NA	TRBV4-1	CASSQGRDLSANNEQFF	TGCGCCAGCAGCCAAGGAAGGGATCTTAGCGCCAACAATGAGCAGTTCTTC
TRBJ1-2	NA	NA	TRBV27	CASSPGNANYGYTF	TGTGCCAGCAGTCCCGGGAACGCTAACTATGGCTACACCTTC
TRBJ2-2	many	NA	TRBV7-3	CASSSPNTGELFF	TGTGCCAGCAGCTCTCCGAACACCGGGGAGCTGTTTTTT
TRBJ2-1	many	NA	TRBV30	CAWSVHRGIEQFF	TGTGCCTGGAGTGTGCATCGGGGTATTGAGCAGTTCTTC
TRBJ2-1	few	NA	TRBV18	CASSPQEGNEQFF	TGTGCCAGCTCACCCCAGGAGGGCAATGAGCAGTTCTTC
TRBJ2-7	many	TRBD1	TRBV5-1	CASSSGTGVYEQYF	TGCGCCAGCAGCTCCGGGACAGGGGTTTACGAGCAGTACTTC
TRBJ2-6	NA	NA	TRBV6-2/TRBV6-3	CASSQQGSGANVLTF	TGTGCCAGCAGTCAACAGGGATCTGGGGCCAACGTCCTGACTTTC
TRBJ1-2	many	NA	TRBV2	CASSRGRYWDGYTF	TGTGCCAGCAGCCGCGGACGGTACTGGGATGGCTACACCTTC
TRBJ1-2	few	NA	TRBV5-6	CASSLTDRTNYGYTF	TGTGCCAGCAGCTTGACTGACAGGACTAACTATGGCTACACCTTC
TRBJ2-2	few	NA	TRBV28	CASSSVAIPNTGELFF	TGTGCCAGCAGTTCTGTTGCAATCCCGAACACCGGGGAGCTGTTTTTT
TRBJ2-7	few	NA	TRBV7-9	CASREAGEQYF	TGTGCCAGCAGGGAAGCAGGCGAGCAGTACTTC
TRBJ2-3	few	TRBD2	TRBV3-1	CASSHPAGGVDTQYF	TGTGCCAGCAGCCATCCGGCGGGAGGGGTAGATACGCAGTATTTT
TRBJ1-6	NA	NA	TRBV30	CAWSARKRGNSPLHF	TGTGCCTGGAGTGCCCGGAAACGGGGGAATTCACCCCTCCACTTT
TRBJ1-4	few	NA	TRBV19	CASSPRPATNEKLFF	TGTGCCAGTAGCCCGAGGCCAGCAACTAATGAAAAACTGTTTTTT
TRBJ1-1	few	TRBD1	TRBV3-1	CASSQATPRGQGPPNTEAFF	TGTGCCAGCAGCCAGGCCACCCCCCGGGGACAGGGGCCACCGAACACTGAAGCTTTCTTT
TRBJ2-7	many	NA	TRBV6-2/TRBV6-3	CASSGSAYEQYF	TGTGCCAGCTCAGGTTCCGCATACGAGCAGTACTTC
TRBJ2-7	NA	NA	TRBV20-1	CSAAGTSHYEQYF	TGCAGTGCTGCCGGGACCAGCCACTACGAGCAGTACTTC
TRBJ2-5	many	NA	TRBV5-1	CASSLGKETQYF	TGTGCCAGCAGCCTAGGAAAAGAGACCCAGTACTTC
TRBJ2-3	few	NA	TRBV19	CASSVPGLLTDTQYF	TGTGCCAGTAGTGTTCCGGGACTCCTCACAGATACGCAGTATTTT
TRBJ1-5	NA	NA	TRBV6-1	CASRGGDGQPQHF	TGTGCCAGCAGGGGGGGAGACGGTCAGCCCCAGCATTTT
TRBJ2-2	NA	NA	TRBV13	CASSYGTATGELFF	TGTGCCAGCAGCTATGGGACTGCCACCGGGGAGCTGTTTTTT
TRBJ2-3	many	TRBD2	TRBV11-2	CASSFSGNTDTQYF	TGTGCCAGCAGCTTCAGCGGGAACACAGATACGCAGTATTTT
TRBJ2-1	NA	TRBD1	TRBV6-5	CASSYFRTGDNEQFF	TGTGCCAGCAGTTACTTTAGGACAGGGGACAATGAGCAGTTCTTC
TRBJ1-4	NA	NA	TRBV10-3	CAISDNEKLFF	TGTGCCATCAGCGATAATGAAAAACTGTTTTTT
TRBJ2-7	many	NA	TRBV2	CASRGDLHYEQYF	TGTGCCAGCAGGGGGGACTTACACTACGAGCAGTACTTC
TRBJ1-1	few	NA	TRBV7-9	CASSLARVVNTEAFF	TGTGCCAGCAGCTTAGCACGGGTGGTGAACACTGAAGCTTTCTTT
TRBJ2-1	many	TRBD2	TRBV5-1	CASSPAGLGGNEQFF	TGCGCCAGCAGCCCGGCGGGACTAGGGGGCAATGAGCAGTTCTTC
TRBJ2-3	NA	NA	TRBV7-9	CAIRPGGTTSTDTQYF	TGTGCCATCCGACCTGGGGGTACAACTAGCACAGATACGCAGTATTTT
TRBJ2-2	few	NA	TRBV7-6	CASSLTQKNTWELFF	TGTGCCAGCAGCTTAACGCAGAAGAACACCTGGGAGCTGTTTTTT
TRBJ1-5	few	NA	TRBV20-1	CSARGWAGESQPQHF	TGCAGTGCTAGAGGTTGGGCAGGGGAGAGTCAGCCCCAGCATTTT
TRBJ2-7	many	TRBD2	TRBV28	CASRTRGLVGYEQYF	TGTGCCAGCAGGACCCGGGGACTAGTCGGATACGAGCAGTACTTC
TRBJ1-6	once	NA	TRBV13	CASSLGTVSSPLHF	TGTGCCAGCAGCTTAGGGACAGTGAGTTCACCCCTCCACTTT
TRBJ1-2	NA	NA	TRBV14	CASSQASTGGTYGYTF	TGTGCCAGCAGCCAAGCTTCGACAGGAGGTACCTATGGCTACACCTTC
TRBJ1-4	few	TRBD1	TRBV12-3/TRBV12-4	CASSLATGYEKLFF	TGTGCCAGCAGTTTAGCGACAGGGTACGAAAAACTGTTTTTT
TRBJ2-3	many	NA	TRBV3-1	CASRGESDTQYF	TGTGCCAGCAGAGGAGAGTCAGATACGCAGTATTTT
TRBJ2-5	few	NA	TRBV18	CASSPGTSAETQYF	TGTGCCAGCTCACCAGGGACATCGGCGGAGACCCAGTACTTC
TRBJ2-5	few	TRBD2	TRBV2	CASSGGVGGKETQYF	TGTGCCAGCAGTGGAGGCGTCGGGGGGAAGGAGACCCAGTACTTC
TRBJ2-7	many	NA	TRBV28	CASTVLGRVHEQYF	TGTGCCAGCACCGTTCTAGGACGAGTTCACGAGCAGTACTTC
TRBJ2-1	once	TRBD2	TRBV4-2	CASSQATLASLLDEQFF	TGTGCCAGCAGCCAAGCGACACTAGCGAGCCTCTTAGACGAGCAGTTCTTC
TRBJ2-5	many	NA	TRBV2	CASSVRHREETQYF	TGTGCCAGCAGTGTAAGGCACAGGGAAGAGACCCAGTACTTC
TRBJ2-2	many	NA	TRBV11-2	CASSLNRATGELFF	TGTGCCAGCAGCTTAAACAGGGCCACCGGGGAGCTGTTTTTT
TRBJ2-5	NA	NA	TRBV27	CASSLTQAPQETQYF	TGTGCCAGCAGTTTAACCCAGGCACCCCAAGAGACCCAGTACTTC
TRBJ2-3	NA	TRBD2	TRBV5-1	CASSRTSPTDTQYF	TGCGCCAGCAGCCGGACTAGCCCCACAGATACGCAGTATTTT
TRBJ2-7	few	TRBD2	TRBV2	CASRAPSREYHEQYF	TGTGCCAGCAGGGCTCCCTCGCGGGAGTATCACGAGCAGTACTTC